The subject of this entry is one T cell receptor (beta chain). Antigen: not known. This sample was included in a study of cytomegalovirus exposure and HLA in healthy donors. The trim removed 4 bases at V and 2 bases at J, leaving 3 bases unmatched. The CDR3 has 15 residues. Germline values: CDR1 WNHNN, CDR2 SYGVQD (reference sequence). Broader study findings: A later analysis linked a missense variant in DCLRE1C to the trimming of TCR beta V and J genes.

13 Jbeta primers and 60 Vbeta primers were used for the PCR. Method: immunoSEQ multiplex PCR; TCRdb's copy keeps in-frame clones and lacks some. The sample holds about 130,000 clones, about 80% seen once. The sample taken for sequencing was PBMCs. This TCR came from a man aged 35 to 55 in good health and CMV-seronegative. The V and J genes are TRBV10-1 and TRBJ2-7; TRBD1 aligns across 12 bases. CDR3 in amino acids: CASSGGQGATYEQYF. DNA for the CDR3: TGCGCCAGCAGTGGGGGACAGGGGGCCACCTACGAGCAGTACTTC.